The source of this T cell receptor (beta chain) is a study of human T cells and chemical hapten exposure. Study at large: The upper back received 0.01% DPC by patch testing, with results read at 6 days. The patients were mostly female; they had alopecia areata, totalis or universalis. The study, taken as a whole, reports: The donor cohort had alopecia, so its immune response may not match that of healthy people.

Time point in this sample: patch test 2, 6 weeks after DPC sensitization. Treatment given: therapeutic diphenylcyclopropenone sensitization with weekly scalp DPC. TCRdb recomputed calls from the RACE reads with MiXCR, one row per CDR3 protein. The table includes under 450,000 distinct CDR3 sequences, about 6.3% detected once. This clonotype was counted many times. The antigen is unknown. Specimen: whole blood, collected in connection with sensitization to the hapten diphenylcyclopropenone (DPC). The sequence derives from a woman between 18 and 30 years old with alopecia areata. Some clones in this sample may be carry-over from other donors' samples.

CDR3 sequence: CASSLVTAFTEAFF. In nucleotides, the CDR3 is TGTGCCAGCAGCTTAGTGACAGCGTTCACTGAAGCTTTCTTT. J is TRBJ1-1 and V is TRBV7-8, with TRBD1 as a possible D gene (5 bases). V gave up 1 base and J gave up 4 bases, with 10 bases separating them. The germline V gene encodes CDR1 SGHVS and CDR2 FQNEAQ. The CDR3 has 14 residues.